What follows is one TCR beta chain and its context. The sample belongs to a study of blood T cell repertoires in COVID-19. Profiled with immunoSEQ multiplex PCR; TCRdb holds only in-frame clones, not every one. The table includes approximately 90,000 clones, 80% detected once. V gave up 3 bases and J gave up 7 bases, with 16 bases separating them. From germline, CDR1 is ENHRY and CDR2 SYGVKD. The CDR3 has 15 amino acids. The sequence was collected from an elderly woman with acute or convalescent COVID-19. Sequenced: peripheral blood. The chain has TRBV10-3 and TRBJ1-5, with a tentative D call TRBD1 (6 bases). The CDR3 DNA sequence: TGTGCCATCAGTGAACAGGCAGGGGTCGGACAGCCCCAGCATTTT. It translates to CAISEQAGVGQPQHF.